This T cell receptor beta chain was identified during a study of blood T cells in healthy people across ages. The study's findings and limits: Observed TCR beta diversity per million T cells went down as age went up. This fall followed a roughly linear course with age. The long-lived group displayed more naive CD4+ cells, plus higher diversity, than the aged donors did.

A sample-barcoded 5' primer and a J-beta primer mix were used in a second PCR of about 6 to 12 cycles. Carrying 12 random nucleotides, a template-switch adaptor labeled each individual cDNA molecule. TCRdb called the 5' RACE reads again in MiXCR, with one record for every CDR3 protein. The data hold 1.5 million to 2 million distinct CDR3 sequences, with 30% to 40% observed a single time. As concerns this clonotype: Its antigen is not known.

The V gene end was trimmed by 3 bases and the J gene end by 1 base; junction bases not matched to a gene: 7. The CDR3 runs 17 residues. Peripheral blood samples of 9 to 10 milliliters were drawn from each donor. The chain is built from TRBV12-3 or TRBV12-4 and TRBJ1-5; 9 positions agree with TRBD1. Sequencing used blood. This clonotype originated in a woman between 25 and 40 years old in good health. The CDR3 loop is CASSFVRDRVSNQPQHF. In DNA, the CDR3 is TGTGCCAGCAGTTTTGTCCGGGACAGGGTAAGCAATCAGCCCCAGCATTTT.